This T cell receptor (beta chain) was captured by sequencing in a study of early stage breast cancer tumors. On the study more broadly: Roughly 10-fold was the mean read coverage per sample. Study-wide points: Bulk DNA sequencing of unsorted cells missed chain pairing and markers. Comparing each tissue with blood distinguished tumor from normal in most of the 16 patients.

Note on this clone: Its antigen is not identified.

Germline V lookup: CDR1 MDHEN, CDR2 SYDVKM. V gave up 5 bases and J gave up 6 bases, with 13 bases separating them. CDR3 length: 13 residues. Generated by immunoSEQ multiplex PCR, the TCRdb table keeps only in-frame clones and is missing some. The table shows more than 55,000 clones, with 75% to 90% occurring only once. The sequence was collected from a person aged 35-50 years with breast cancer. J is TRBJ1-2 and V is TRBV28, with D hard to call. The sample taken for sequencing was blood. The CDR3 region is CASSIRHTDGYTF. CDR3 coding DNA: TGTGCCAGCAGTATCCGACACACGGATGGCTACACCTTC.